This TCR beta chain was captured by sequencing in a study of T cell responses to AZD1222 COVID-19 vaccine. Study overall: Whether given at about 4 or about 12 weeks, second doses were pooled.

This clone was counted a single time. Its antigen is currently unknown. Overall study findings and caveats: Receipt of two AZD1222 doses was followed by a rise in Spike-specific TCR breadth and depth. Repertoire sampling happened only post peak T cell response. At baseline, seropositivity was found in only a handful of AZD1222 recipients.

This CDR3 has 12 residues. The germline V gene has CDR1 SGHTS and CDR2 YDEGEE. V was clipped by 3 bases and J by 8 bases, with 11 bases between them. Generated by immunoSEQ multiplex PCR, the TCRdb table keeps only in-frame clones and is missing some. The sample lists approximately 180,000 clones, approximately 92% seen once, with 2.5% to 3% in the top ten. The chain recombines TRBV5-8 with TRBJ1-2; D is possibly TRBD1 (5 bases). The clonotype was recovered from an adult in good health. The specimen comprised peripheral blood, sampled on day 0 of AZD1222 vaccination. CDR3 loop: CASSWTNGGYTF. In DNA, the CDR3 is TGTGCCAGCAGCTGGACAAACGGGGGCTACACCTTC.